This note documents a single T cell receptor beta chain sequence. This receptor's antigen is unknown. Base qualities are not at hand, and no much larger clone is one base apart. The data derive from a study of vaccination effects on CD4 cells after COVID-19 (dated 2022 in TCRdb). About the full investigation: Across the study, the median time from the second dose to post-vaccine sampling was 72 days (range 14 to 241). The Oncomine TCR Beta short-read assay on an Illumina iSeq 100 was used to sequence cultures from other donors in the study. SARS-CoV-2 spike-specific CD4+ TCR repertoires from before and after mRNA vaccination were compared in COVID-19 convalescent patients and in infection-naive vaccine recipients. Altogether, some 10 COVID-19 convalescent patients and a few SARS-CoV-2-naive healthy vaccine recipients made up the full study.

Libraries were prepared through the immunoSEQ multiplex PCR assay. DNA from the cultured, isolated CD4+ T cells was subjected to TCR beta CDR3 sequencing. The published analysis was carried out like this. The analysis removed non-productive TCR sequences, trimmed reads to the CDR3 region, and retained only CDR3s that were 7 or more amino acids long. Antigen-specific clonotypes were identified using the MANAFEST web app by comparison of expansion in peptide wells against reference cultures. Positive clones required FDR<0.05 expansion versus reference and all other wells, odds ratio above 5, and frequency above 0.1% in two replicate wells. Cross-reactive clonotypes were defined as significantly expanded in SARS-CoV-2 spike wells and in at least one common cold coronavirus spike condition. Levenshtein distance calculated with the stringdist R package was used to assess CDR3 similarity, and unrooted trees were constructed with ape in R 3.6.1. TCRdb holds this immuneACCESS table with in-frame rearrangements only. Some clones are missing; in checked studies, unresolved V genes explain under half, and the rest has no known cause. That table is the source of V, J and clone size, and D and trimming were worked out from the DNA. Recorded for this sample are around 69,000 clones; 74% of them occurred a single time. 1.5% to 1.7% of the sample rests with the top ten.

The investigation overall reported the following: Marked clonal contraction was observed in both infection-induced and vaccine-induced clones at late post-vaccination timepoints, consistent with waning T cell responses. In healthy vaccine recipients, vaccine-induced clones were almost all SARS-CoV-2 mono-reactive, with only 1 of 255 cross-reactive with common cold coronaviruses. The study was limited by a small number of convalescent patients and lacked early post-infection timepoints.

CDR1 and CDR2, looked up from the germline V gene, are MNHEY and SVGAGI. V loses 8 bases at its end and J loses 7 bases; junction bases beyond the gene matches: 8. The CDR3 has 14 amino acids, counting the end cysteine and phenylalanine. Of all the DNA, just the CDR3 is kept, 42 bases in frame from base 1. The ViraFEST assay stimulated PBMC with viral peptide pools and then used TCR sequencing to identify antigen-specific CD4+ T cell clonotypes by expansion. After approximately eleven days of culture, CD4+ T cells were isolated with the EasySep CD4+ T cell isolation kit. Participants received two doses of either the BNT162b2 or the mRNA-1273 mRNA SARS-CoV-2 vaccine. Negative nucleocapsid antibody results before and after vaccination confirmed that the healthy vaccine recipients had no prior SARS-CoV-2 infection. Approximately 2.1 million PBMC per well were cultured in IMDM with about 5% human AB serum, 8 to 10 IU/ml IL-2 and gentamicin, plus 10 ug/ml peptides. Half of the culture medium was replaced with fresh IL-2-containing medium on days 3 and 7. Unless noted otherwise, every peptide stimulation condition was grown in triplicate wells. PBMC were separated from whole blood using Ficoll-Paque Plus gradient centrifugation and were then either cryopreserved at -140C or used fresh. The spike proteins of SARS-CoV-2 and of the common cold coronaviruses HCoV-NL63, HCoV-OC43 and HCoV-229E were spanned by overlapping peptide pools. The QIAamp micro DNA kit was used to extract genomic DNA from the cultured CD4+ T cells.

This receptor was taken from a human donor who received a COVID-19 vaccine. This chain joins TRBV6-5 to TRBJ2-1; 10 bases in between match TRBD2. The input for sequencing was CD4+ T cells from PBMCs cultured with HCoV-229E spike peptides, taken after COVID-19 vaccination. The cell subset or site label here, explained by the study, means: HCoV-229E spike overlapping peptide pool stimulation. This receptor has the CDR3 CASAAAGGRNEQFF. The DNA sequence is TGTGCCAGCGCGGCAGCGGGGGGGAGGAATGAGCAGTTCTTC.